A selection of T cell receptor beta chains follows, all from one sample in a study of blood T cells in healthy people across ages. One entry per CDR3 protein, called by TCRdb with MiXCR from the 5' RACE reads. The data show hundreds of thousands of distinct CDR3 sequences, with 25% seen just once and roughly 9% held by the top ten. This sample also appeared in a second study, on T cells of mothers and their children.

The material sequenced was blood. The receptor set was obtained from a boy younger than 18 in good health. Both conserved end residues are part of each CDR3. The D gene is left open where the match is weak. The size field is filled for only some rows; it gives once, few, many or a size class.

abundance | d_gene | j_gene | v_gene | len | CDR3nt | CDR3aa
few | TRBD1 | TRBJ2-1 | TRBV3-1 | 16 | TGTGCCAGCAGCCAAAATTCGGGACAGGGCTACAATGAGCAGTTCTTC | CASSQNSGQGYNEQFF
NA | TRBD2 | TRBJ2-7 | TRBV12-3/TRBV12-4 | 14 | TGTGCCAGCCGACAACTAGCGGGAGTAGGTGAGCAGTACTTC | CASRQLAGVGEQYF
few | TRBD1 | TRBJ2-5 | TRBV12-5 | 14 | TGTGCTAGTGGCCAGGACAGGGAACGAGAGACCCAGTACTTC | CASGQDRERETQYF
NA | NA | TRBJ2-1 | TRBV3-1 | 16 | TGTGCCAGCAGCCAAGATTCAGGACCGTCGGTCGATGAGCAGTTCTTC | CASSQDSGPSVDEQFF
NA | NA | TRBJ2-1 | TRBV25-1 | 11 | TGTGCCAGCAGCTATAGCCATGAGCAGTTCTTC | CASSYSHEQFF
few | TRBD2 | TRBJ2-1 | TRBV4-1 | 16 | TGCGCCAGCAGCCAAGTTCTGGCTAGCGGCTACAATGAGCAGTTCTTC | CASSQVLASGYNEQFF
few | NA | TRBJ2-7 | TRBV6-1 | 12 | TGTGCCAGCAGTAAGGGGGTTTACGAGCAGTACTTC | CASSKGVYEQYF
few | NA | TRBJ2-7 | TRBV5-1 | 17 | TGCGCCAGCAGCTTACAAAGAAATGGGGGTTTTTCCTACGAGCAGTACTTC | CASSLQRNGGFSYEQYF
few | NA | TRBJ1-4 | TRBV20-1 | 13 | TGCAGTGCTAGAAGTGGGACTAATGAAAAACTGTTTTTT | CSARSGTNEKLFF
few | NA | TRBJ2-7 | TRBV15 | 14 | TGTGCCACCAGCAGATCGGACCTGGGGAACGAGCAGTACTTC | CATSRSDLGNEQYF
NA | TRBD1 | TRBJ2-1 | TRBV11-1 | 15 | TGTGCCAGCAGCTTTTCCGGGACAGGGTACAATGAGCAGTTCTTC | CASSFSGTGYNEQFF
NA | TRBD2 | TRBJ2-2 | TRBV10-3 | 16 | TGTGCCATCAGACGGACTAGCGGGGGTAACACCGGGGAGCTGTTTTTT | CAIRRTSGGNTGELFF
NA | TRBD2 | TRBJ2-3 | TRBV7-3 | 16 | TGTGCCAGCAGCTCCCGACTAGCGGGGGGGCCAGATACGCAGTATTTT | CASSSRLAGGPDTQYF
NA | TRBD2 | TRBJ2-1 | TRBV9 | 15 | TGTGCCAGCAGCAGTAGCGGGGGGGCGGGCAATGAGCAGTTCTTC | CASSSSGGAGNEQFF
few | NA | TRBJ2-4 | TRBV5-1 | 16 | TGCGCCAGCAGCTTGATTGTTAGCGAGGCCAAAAACATTCAGTACTTC | CASSLIVSEAKNIQYF
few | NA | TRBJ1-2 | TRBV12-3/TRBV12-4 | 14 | TGTGCCAGCAGGTCCCAGGTGATAAACTATGGCTACACCTTC | CASRSQVINYGYTF
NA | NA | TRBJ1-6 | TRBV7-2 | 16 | TGTGCCAGCAGCTTAGCGGTCAGGCAACCAAATTCACCCCTCCACTTT | CASSLAVRQPNSPLHF
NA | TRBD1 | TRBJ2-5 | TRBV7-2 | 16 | TGTGCCAGCAGCTTCCGGGACAGGGGGCGCGAAGAGACCCAGTACTTC | CASSFRDRGREETQYF